The clone carrying this T cell receptor (beta chain) showed up many times. Time point given: blood at routine non-recurrence follow-up after resection. Tumor, nontumor lung or frozen PBMC supplied whole RNA, sequenced without sorting. One entry per CDR3 protein, called by TCRdb with MiXCR from the 5' RACE reads. Here the sample spans more than 30,000 distinct CDR3 sequences, 8.5% to 12% being singletons. The sample comes from a study of spatial heterogeneity in lung cancer. Across the whole study: The donor group consisted of 55 to 85 patients who had untreated, early-stage non-small cell lung cancer. The average count in raw reads for each unique TCR and UMI combination exceeded 8.5 appearances.

CDR3 length: 13 amino acids. V lost 10 bases and J 5 bases, leaving 12 bases between the germline ends. The germline V gene has CDR1 LGHDT and CDR2 YNNKEL (reference sequence). This clonotype was sampled from a female donor with early-stage non-small cell lung cancer. The chain recombines TRBV3-1 with TRBJ1-6, with no clear D. The starting material was PBMCs, obtained at follow-up. In DNA form, the CDR3 reads TGTGCCACCAGTCGGGGAAATAATTCACCCCTCCACTTT. Amino acid sequence: CATSRGNNSPLHF.